This record looks at one T cell receptor (beta chain) sequence and its context. Its antigen is unidentified. This sample is part of a study of CD8+CD57+ T cells in acquired aplastic anemia. Study as a whole: Isolated CD4+ and CD8+ cells, once sorted, yielded DNA averaging about 3.1 ug.

Genomic DNA served as template for TCR beta VDJ and CDR3 profiling. Each CDR3 protein gets one entry after TCRdb re-called the reads with MiXCR. The repertoire holds over 250,000 distinct CDR3 sequences, 50% to 65% seen once, with roughly 1.2% in the top ten. CDR1 is DFQATT and CDR2 is SNEGSKA in the germline V gene (reference sequence). The CDR3 consists of 14 residues. V was shortened by 4 bases and J by 0 bases, with 10 bases between the two germline ends. Patients sequenced had flow cytometry evidence of CD8+CD57+ cell expansion. Among the patients, all had severe acquired aplastic anemia. There was no therapy given to any patient before the blood sampling took place. Broader study findings: Patients and healthy controls showed no significant CD8+ Simpson's diversity difference.

This TCR derives from a human donor with aplastic anemia. The chain couples TRBV20-1 to TRBJ1-3; D is uncertain. Material: sorted CD4+, CD8+, or CD8+CD57+ T cells (not recorded which) from PBMCs. The CDR3 nucleotides are TGCAGTGCTACGGATAATTTCTCTGGAAACACCATATATTTT. Protein sequence: CSATDNFSGNTIYF.